The rows below give T cell receptor beta chains drawn from one sample of a study of blood T cell repertoires in COVID-19. Sequencing used immunoSEQ multiplex PCR; TCRdb keeps in-frame clones, though not all of them. In the table there are over 95,000 clones, about 85% of which are singletons. The material sequenced was peripheral blood. The receptors shown here come from an older woman with COVID-19, enrolled during active disease. The CDR3 runs from the conserved cysteine through the conserved F or W. A D gene is named only where the DNA matches it firmly. Size is omitted from some rows. Given values are once, few, many or a class for expanded clones.

D: -; V: TRBV12-3/TRBV12-4; size: -; J: TRBJ2-7; DNA: TGTGCCAGCAGCCCTCCCAGTCACGAGCAGTACTTC; CDR3: CASSPPSHEQYF
D: -; V: TRBV12-3/TRBV12-4; size: -; J: TRBJ1-1; DNA: TGTGCCAGCAGTCAGAACACTGAAGCTTTCTTT; CDR3: CASSQNTEAFF
D: -; V: TRBV7-9; size: -; J: TRBJ1-5; DNA: TGTGCCAGCAGCTTGGGGGCCGGGGGGGGAAGCAATCAGCCCCAGCATTTT; CDR3: CASSLGAGGGSNQPQHF
D: -; V: TRBV29-1; size: -; J: TRBJ1-1; DNA: TGCAGCGTAGCATGGCGGGCAGGGAACACTGAAGCTTTCTTT; CDR3: CSVAWRAGNTEAFF
D: TRBD2; V: TRBV4-1; size: -; J: TRBJ2-1; DNA: TGCGCCAGCAGCCCGGAGGCGGGGGGGTACTACAATGAGCAGTTCTTC; CDR3: CASSPEAGGYYNEQFF
D: -; V: TRBV5-4; size: -; J: TRBJ2-1; DNA: TGTGCCAGCAGCTTGGATAAAATGTCCTACAATGAGCAGTTCTTC; CDR3: CASSLDKMSYNEQFF
D: TRBD2; V: TRBV7-6; size: -; J: TRBJ2-3; DNA: TGTGCCAGCAGCTCGAACCCGGGACTAGCCATCACAGATACGCAGTATTTT; CDR3: CASSSNPGLAITDTQYF
D: -; V: TRBV7-9; size: -; J: TRBJ1-1; DNA: TGTGCCAGCAGCTTAATGGGCGGGACTGAAGCTTTCTTT; CDR3: CASSLMGGTEAFF
D: -; V: TRBV29-1; size: -; J: TRBJ1-4; DNA: TGCAGCGTTGAAGGCGGGGAAAAACTGTTTTTT; CDR3: CSVEGGEKLFF
D: -; V: TRBV19; size: -; J: TRBJ2-2; DNA: TGTGCCACCGGGAGAACGAACACCGGGGAGCTGTTTTTT; CDR3: CATGRTNTGELFF
D: TRBD2; V: TRBV6-5; size: -; J: TRBJ2-1; DNA: TGTGCCAGCAGTTACCATCAGCGGGGGGGCCTCAGTGAGCAGTTCTTC; CDR3: CASSYHQRGGLSEQFF
D: TRBD1; V: TRBV5-6; size: -; J: TRBJ1-4; DNA: TGTGCCAGCAGCCTTAGGGCAGGGGGTGAAAAACTGTTTTTT; CDR3: CASSLRAGGEKLFF
D: -; V: TRBV7-8; size: once; J: TRBJ1-1; DNA: TGTGCCAGCAGCCCCTATGACGGAGAAAGCACTGAAGCTTTCTTT; CDR3: CASSPYDGESTEAFF
D: TRBD1; V: TRBV18; size: -; J: TRBJ1-1; DNA: TGTGCCAGCTCGCCTGGACAGGGCGAGACTGAAGCTTTCTTT; CDR3: CASSPGQGETEAFF
D: TRBD1; V: TRBV7-8; size: -; J: TRBJ1-2; DNA: TGTGCCAGCAGCTTAGGACAGGGTTATGGCTACACCTTC; CDR3: CASSLGQGYGYTF
D: -; V: TRBV2; size: few; J: TRBJ1-5; DNA: TGTGCCAGCAGTTGGGGGGAAAATAGCAATCAGCCCCAGCATTTT; CDR3: CASSWGENSNQPQHF
D: -; V: TRBV27; size: -; J: TRBJ1-6; DNA: TGTGCCAGCAGTGCCTACACCGGGAGGGACTCACCCCTCCACTTT; CDR3: CASSAYTGRDSPLHF
D: -; V: TRBV6-1; size: -; J: TRBJ1-5; DNA: TGTGCCAGCAGTGAATTTTACCTAGCCAGCAATCAGCCCCAGCATTTT; CDR3: CASSEFYLASNQPQHF
D: TRBD1; V: TRBV11-2; size: -; J: TRBJ1-4; DNA: TGTGCCAGCAGCCCCCGGACAGGAACGCACAATGAAAAACTGTTTTTT; CDR3: CASSPRTGTHNEKLFF
D: TRBD1; V: TRBV12-3/TRBV12-4; size: few; J: TRBJ2-7; DNA: TGTGCCAGCAGCCGGACAGGGTCCTACGAGCAGTACTTC; CDR3: CASSRTGSYEQYF
D: TRBD1; V: TRBV5-1; size: once; J: TRBJ1-5; DNA: TGCGCCAGCAGCTCTTCAGGGGGCGCAGGACAGCCCCAGCATTTT; CDR3: CASSSSGGAGQPQHF
D: -; V: TRBV19; size: -; J: TRBJ1-3; DNA: TGTGCCAGTAGTATAAAGGGGTCAGGGAACTCTGGAAACACCATATATTTT; CDR3: CASSIKGSGNSGNTIYF
D: -; V: TRBV28; size: -; J: TRBJ1-2; DNA: TGTGCCAGCAGGGTGAACAGGGACTATGGCTACACCTTC; CDR3: CASRVNRDYGYTF
D: TRBD1; V: TRBV19; size: -; J: TRBJ1-2; DNA: TGTGCCAGTAGTCCACAATCGACAGGGCTGAGCTATGGCTACACCTTC; CDR3: CASSPQSTGLSYGYTF
D: -; V: TRBV9; size: -; J: TRBJ2-3; DNA: TGTGCCAGCAGCGTAGACCTAGCCCAAGATACGCAGTATTTT; CDR3: CASSVDLAQDTQYF
D: -; V: TRBV9; size: -; J: TRBJ1-1; DNA: TGTGCCAGCAGCGTAGCGGGGATGAACACTGAAGCTTTCTTT; CDR3: CASSVAGMNTEAFF
D: TRBD2; V: TRBV10-3; size: once; J: TRBJ2-3; DNA: TGTGCCATCAGAGGGACTAGCCGGGTAGATACGCAGTATTTT; CDR3: CAIRGTSRVDTQYF